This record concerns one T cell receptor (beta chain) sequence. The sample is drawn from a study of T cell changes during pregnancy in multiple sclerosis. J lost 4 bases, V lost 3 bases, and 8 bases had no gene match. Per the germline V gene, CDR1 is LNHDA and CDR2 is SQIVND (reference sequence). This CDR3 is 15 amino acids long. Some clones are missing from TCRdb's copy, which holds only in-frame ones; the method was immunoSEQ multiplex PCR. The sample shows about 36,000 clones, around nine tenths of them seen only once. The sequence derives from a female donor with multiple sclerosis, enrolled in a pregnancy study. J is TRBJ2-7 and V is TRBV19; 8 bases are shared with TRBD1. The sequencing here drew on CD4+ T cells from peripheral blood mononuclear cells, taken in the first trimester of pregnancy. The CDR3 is CASSMTGQGPYEQYF. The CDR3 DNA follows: TGTGCCAGTAGTATGACCGGACAGGGACCATACGAGCAGTACTTC. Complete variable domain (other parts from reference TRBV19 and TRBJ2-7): DGGITQSPKYLFRKEGQNVTLSCEQNLNHDAMYWYRQDPGQGLRLIYYSQIVNDFQKGDIAEGYSVSREKKESFPLTVTSAQKNPTAFYLCASSMTGQGPYEQYFGPGTRLTVT.